This T cell receptor beta chain was recovered during a study of blood T cell repertoires in COVID-19. The overall study: Researchers got acute and convalescent COVID-19 samples from the United States, Italy and Spain. PBMCs, B-cell-depleted T cells, or T cells were the source of the cDNA or gDNA that made up the material.

Under the authors' procedure: Amplification with reference gene primers provided the estimates of nucleated cell counts. Generated by immunoSEQ multiplex PCR, the TCRdb table keeps only in-frame clones and is missing some. V and J calls plus clone size are reproduced from that table; the DNA served to infer D and trimming. The profile shows around 300,000 clones, more than 80% of them singletons. This TCR was sampled from a woman aged 30 to 39 with COVID-19, enrolled during active disease. The material sequenced was peripheral blood.

CDR3 residues: CASSLEVRVGNTEAFF. The CDR3 DNA sequence: TGTGCCAGCAGCTTGGAAGTCAGGGTCGGGAACACTGAAGCTTTCTTT. The gene calls are TRBV5-4 and TRBJ1-1; perhaps TRBD1 as D (5 bases). Trimming shortened V by 0 bases and J by 1 base, and 13 bases separated the two germline ends. The length of the CDR3 is 16 residues. From germline, CDR1 is SGHNT and CDR2 YYREEE (reference sequence).